One and the same sample provided the 7 T cell receptor beta chains below, sequenced in a study of blood T cell repertoires in COVID-19. Sequenced by immunoSEQ multiplex PCR; TCRdb stores in-frame clones only, minus some. In the table there are roughly 140,000 clones, more than 70% of which are singletons. The specimen was peripheral blood. These receptor sequences come from a man over 45 with active or convalescent COVID-19.

The V call is TRBV6-6, the J call TRBJ2-7, with D possibly being TRBD2 (5 bases). The CDR3 has 13 amino acids. Trimming took off 7 bases at V and 3 bases at J, with 13 bases between the two ends. Germline V gene data show CDR1 as MNHNY and CDR2 as SVGAGI (reference sequence). Written as DNA, the CDR3 is TGTGCCAGCACTCGGGCGGGTAACTACGAGCAGTACTTC. Protein product: CASTRAGNYEQYF.

The chain recombines TRBV27 with TRBJ2-3; TRBD1 aligns across 9 bases. The CDR3 loop spans 15 amino acids. V lost 4 bases and J lost 7; bases outside the gene matches: 9. CDR1 and CDR2 from the germline V gene are MNHEY and SMNVEV (reference sequence). CDR3 loop: CASSWTGVASHTQYF. In DNA, the CDR3 is TGTGCCAGCAGTTGGACAGGGGTCGCATCCCATACGCAGTATTTT.

The chain employs TRBV6-6 and TRBJ1-5; 8 positions match TRBD1. This CDR3 is 15 amino acids long. V lost 2 bases to trimming and J lost 2 bases; unmatched junction nucleotides: 2. Germline V CDR1 and CDR2: MNHNY, SVGAGI (reference sequence). The CDR3 protein is CASSYGQGRNQPQHF. CDR3 DNA sequence: TGTGCCAGCAGTTACGGACAGGGTCGCAATCAGCCCCAGCATTTT.

The J gene is TRBJ1-3, the V gene TRBV7-9; D gene uncertain. In germline, CDR1 is SEHNR, CDR2 FQNEAQ (reference sequence). The V and J ends lost 0 bases and 9 bases respectively, with 12 bases between them. This CDR3 is built from 14 residues. CDR3: CASSLAPTGRTIYF. CDR3 in DNA: TGTGCCAGCAGCTTAGCTCCGACTGGCCGCACCATATATTTT.

This chain joins TRBV19 and TRBJ1-5, with 11 bases aligning to TRBD1. The V gene end was trimmed by 5 bases and the J gene end by 4 bases; junction bases not matched to a gene: 7. Germline loops: CDR1 LNHDA, CDR2 SQIVND (reference sequence). CDR3 length: 16 amino acids. The CDR3 DNA is TGTGCCAGTAGTGTCGCCGGGACAGGGGGTAATCAGCCCCAGCATTTT. Its translation: CASSVAGTGGNQPQHF. Looking up the rest from reference TRBV19 and TRBJ1-5 gives the full variable domain: DGGITQSPKYLFRKEGQNVTLSCEQNLNHDAMYWYRQDPGQGLRLIYYSQIVNDFQKGDIAEGYSVSREKKESFPLTVTSAQKNPTAFYLCASSVAGTGGNQPQHFGDGTRLSIL.

The chain has TRBV5-6 and TRBJ2-2; 8 bases align to TRBD2. Looked up from germline, CDR1 is SGHDT and CDR2 is YYEEEE. The CDR3 totals 12 residues. V was pared by 8 bases and J by 7 bases, with 4 bases of the junction left unmatched. DNA for the CDR3: TGTGCCAGTGGACTAGCCGGCGGGGAGCTGTTTTTT. It codes for CASGLAGGELFF.

A remark on this clone: Different DNA sequences within this sample yield the same CDR3. The rearrangement joins TRBV3-1 (or the pseudogene TRBV3-2) to TRBJ2-2; 7 bases match TRBD2. After removal of 3 bases from V and 5 bases from J, the junction contained 3 bases not matched to a gene. The CDR3 spans 14 residues. CDR1 and CDR2 from the germline V gene are LGHDT and YNNKEL (reference sequence). Here the CDR3 reads CASSQVGGTGELFF. The CDR3 nucleotides are TGTGCCAGCAGCCAGGTGGGGGGGACCGGGGAGCTGTTTTTT.